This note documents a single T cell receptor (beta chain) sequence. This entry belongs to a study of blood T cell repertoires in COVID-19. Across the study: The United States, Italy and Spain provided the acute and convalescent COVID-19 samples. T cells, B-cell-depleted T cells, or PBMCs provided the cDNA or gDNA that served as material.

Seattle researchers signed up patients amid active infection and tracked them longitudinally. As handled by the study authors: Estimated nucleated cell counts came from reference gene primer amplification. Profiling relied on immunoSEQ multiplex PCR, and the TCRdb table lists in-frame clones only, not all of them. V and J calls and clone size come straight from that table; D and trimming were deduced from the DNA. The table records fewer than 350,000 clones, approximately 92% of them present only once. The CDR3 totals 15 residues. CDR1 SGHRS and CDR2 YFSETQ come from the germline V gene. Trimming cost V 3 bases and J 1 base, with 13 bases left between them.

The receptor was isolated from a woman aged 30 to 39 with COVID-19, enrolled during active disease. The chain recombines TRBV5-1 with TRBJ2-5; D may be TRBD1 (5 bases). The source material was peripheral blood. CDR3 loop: CASSSRVSLQETQYF. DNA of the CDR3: TGCGCCAGCAGCTCCAGGGTATCCCTCCAAGAGACCCAGTACTTC.